Presented here are 30 T cell receptor beta chains from one specimen sequenced in a study of identical twins. Using its own MiXCR run on the 5' RACE reads, TCRdb lists one record per CDR3 protein. The profile covers about 720,000 distinct CDR3 sequences, with around a sixth appearing a single time and around 13% taken by the ten largest. These data are also associated with another study on T cells expressing NK-cell markers.

The sample consisted of PBMCs. The receptors here all came from a woman between 18 and 29 years old in good health.

This clonotype occurred a few times. The CDR3 here is CSVWFAGGASGQFF. The CDR3 nucleotides read TGCAGCGTTTGGTTCGCGGGGGGGGCTTCGGGGCAGTTCTTC. The V call is TRBV29-1, the J call TRBJ2-1; 9 nucleotides agree with TRBD2. CDR3 size: 14 residues. Trimming took 5 bases from V and 12 from J; bases not matched to a gene: 14. Germline V CDR1 and CDR2: SQVTM, ANQGSEA.

J is TRBJ1-4 and V is TRBV5-1; no clear D gene. The germline V and J ends were trimmed by 4 bases and 5 bases, with 9 bases remaining between them. The CDR3 consists of 13 residues. Germline CDR1 SGHRS, CDR2 YFSETQ. In DNA form, the CDR3 reads TGCGCCAGCAGCAGTCCGGGGAATGAAAAACTGTTTTTT. Its protein is CASSSPGNEKLFF.

In this sample, this clonotype turned up a few times. The chain joins TRBV12-3 or TRBV12-4 to TRBJ2-2; D unclear. The V gene lost 1 base and the J gene lost 6 bases, with 9 bases spanning the gap. This CDR3 region has 14 residues. The DNA of the CDR3 is TGTGCCAGCAGTTTAGGGCTGTATCCCGGGGAGCTGTTTTTT. Translating it yields CASSLGLYPGELFF.

This clonotype was counted at least ten times. The chain employs TRBV20-1 and TRBJ2-1, with D tentatively TRBD2 (5 bases). Germline-derived CDR1 and CDR2 are DFQATT and SNEGSKA (reference sequence). Trimming took off 5 bases at V and 7 bases at J, with 21 bases between the two ends. This CDR3 spans 15 amino acids. CDR3 region: CSAASRRTGENEQFF. The CDR3 DNA follows: TGCAGTGCTGCCTCCAGGAGGACCGGGGAGAATGAGCAGTTCTTC.

The chain is built from TRBV3-1 and TRBJ1-2; no clear D. Trimming pared 1 base from V and 8 bases from J, leaving 17 bases between. Germline CDR1 reads LGHDT; CDR2 reads YNNKEL (reference sequence). CDR3 length: 15 amino acids. The CDR3 loop reads CASSQVLALQQGYTF. The CDR3 region has the DNA TGTGCCAGCAGCCAAGTGCTGGCATTACAACAAGGCTACACCTTC.

This clonotype has more than one count but fewer than ten. The J gene is TRBJ2-7, the V gene TRBV5-1; 14 bases line up with TRBD2. Per germline, CDR1 SGHRS and CDR2 YFSETQ. This CDR3 contains 16 residues. V trimming: 3 bases; J trimming: 6 bases; junction bases outside the gene matches: 8. CDR3 nucleotide sequence: TGCGCCAGCAGCTCGCAACCTGGGACTAGCGGGGGCGAGCAGTACTTC. Translation gives CASSSQPGTSGGEQYF.

This clonotype was recorded many times. The rearrangement joins TRBV12-3 or TRBV12-4 to TRBJ1-1; D unclear. This CDR3 is built from 11 residues. V was cut by 7 bases and J by 4 bases, with 7 bases left in between. The CDR3 bases are TGTGCCAGCATCCTGGGCACTGAAGCTTTCTTT. Its translation: CASILGTEAFF.

This clonotype showed up just a few times. This sequence joins TRBV29-1 and TRBJ1-5, with 7 bases that match TRBD1. The ends lost 0 bases at V and 11 bases at J; junction bases unmatched: 10. The germline CDR1 and CDR2 sequences are SQVTM and ANQGSEA. This CDR3 region has 14 residues. The CDR3 DNA sequence: TGCAGCGTTGAAGATGGAGACAGGGTTGGAGCCCAGCATTTT. It is translated as CSVEDGDRVGAQHF.

The genes are TRBV11-2 and TRBJ2-3; D gene ambiguous. The V end was cut by 5 bases, the J end by 0 bases, with 6 bases between. This CDR3 comprises 13 residues. The V gene's germline CDR1 is SGHAT and CDR2 FQNNGV. This chain's CDR3 is CASSTGSTDTQYF. The CDR3 nucleotides read TGTGCCAGCAGCACTGGGAGCACAGATACGCAGTATTTT.

The CDR3 is CASSQDRGRRNQETQYF. The CDR3 DNA is TGCGCCAGCAGCCAAGACCGGGGACGTCGGAACCAAGAGACCCAGTACTTC. V and J are TRBV4-3 and TRBJ2-5; the D call may be TRBD1 or TRBD2 (5 bases each). V was pared by 0 bases and J by 0 bases, with 14 bases between. The germline V gene encodes CDR1 LGHNA and CDR2 YSLEER. The CDR3 has 17 residues.

This sequence joins TRBV3-1 and TRBJ2-7; 8 nucleotides align to TRBD1. The CDR3 loop spans 14 amino acids. The trim removed 5 bases at V and 4 bases at J, leaving 7 bases unmatched. CDR1 and CDR2 from the germline V gene are LGHDT and YNNKEL (reference sequence). As DNA, the CDR3 is TGTGCCAGCAGCTCCCGGGACAGGAGATACGAGCAGTACTTC. It codes for CASSSRDRRYEQYF.

This clonotype was seen many times. This sequence joins TRBV5-1 and TRBJ2-5; 10 nucleotides agree with TRBD1. Germline V lookup: CDR1 SGHRS, CDR2 YFSETQ. V lost 3 bases and J lost 5; bases outside the gene matches: 7. There are 15 residues in the CDR3. CDR3 protein: CASSWLTGGQETQYF. Written as DNA, the CDR3 is TGCGCCAGCAGCTGGCTGACAGGGGGCCAGGAGACCCAGTACTTC.

V usage is TRBV5-1 and J usage is TRBJ1-1; the D is unclear. Germline CDR1 is SGHRS and CDR2 is YFSETQ. The germline V and J ends were trimmed by 5 bases and 8 bases, with 10 bases remaining between them. The CDR3 covers 11 residues. DNA of the CDR3: TGCGCCAGCAGTGATCACGGAGAAGCTTTCTTT. Translating gives CASSDHGEAFF. Looking up the rest from reference TRBV5-1 and TRBJ1-1 gives the full variable domain: KAGVTQTPRYLIKTRGQQVTLSCSPISGHRSVSWYQQTPGQGLQFLFEYFSETQRNKGNFPGRFSGRQFSNSRSEMNVSTLELGDSALYLCASSDHGEAFFGQGTRLTVV.

This clonotype has a handful of counts. The chain links TRBV27 to TRBJ2-1; no reliable D call. Germline-derived CDR1 and CDR2 are MNHEY and SMNVEV (reference sequence). V was shortened by 2 bases and J by 7 bases, with 12 bases between the two germline ends. CDR3 length: 14 residues. The CDR3 sequence: CASSLGNLWNEQFF. CDR3 bases: TGTGCCAGCAGTTTAGGTAACCTTTGGAATGAGCAGTTCTTC.

The chain has TRBV2 and TRBJ2-2; D perhaps matches TRBD2 (5 bases). This CDR3 comprises 14 residues. Trimming took 7 bases from V and 4 from J, leaving 13 bases between them. The germline V gene has CDR1 SNHLY and CDR2 FYNNEI. The chain's CDR3 is CASIRGIGTGELFF. Written as DNA, the CDR3 is TGTGCCAGCATCAGAGGGATTGGCACCGGGGAGCTGTTTTTT.

This clonotype was picked up a small number of times. This chain links TRBV7-9 with TRBJ1-3, with D perhaps TRBD1 (6 bases). With 5 bases removed from V and 4 bases from J, the gap between germline ends came to 15 bases. This CDR3 is built from 15 residues. Per the germline V gene, CDR1 is SEHNR and CDR2 is FQNEAQ (reference sequence). CDR3 region: CASSAGASGGNTIYF. The CDR3 DNA reads as TGTGCCAGCAGCGCAGGGGCCTCGGGAGGAAACACCATATATTTT.

This clonotype was seen a handful of times. V gene TRBV5-1 combines with J gene TRBJ2-2; the D gene is possibly TRBD1 (6 bases). Per the germline V gene, CDR1 is SGHRS and CDR2 is YFSETQ. Between the trimmed V and J ends, which lost 4 bases and 3 bases, there was a span of 13 bases. The CDR3 runs to 15 residues. DNA of the CDR3: TGCGCCAGCAGCATAGGGACACTATACACCGGGGAGCTGTTTTTT. Its protein is CASSIGTLYTGELFF. The full variable domain, rest sourced from reference TRBV5-1 and TRBJ2-2, is KAGVTQTPRYLIKTRGQQVTLSCSPISGHRSVSWYQQTPGQGLQFLFEYFSETQRNKGNFPGRFSGRQFSNSRSEMNVSTLELGDSALYLCASSIGTLYTGELFFGEGSRLTVL.

This clonotype was seen a few times. V usage is TRBV20-1 and J usage is TRBJ2-1; D remains ambiguous. Germline-derived CDR1 and CDR2 are DFQATT and SNEGSKA (reference sequence). The CDR3 has 14 residues. The V gene lost 2 bases and the J gene lost 1 base, with 9 bases spanning the gap. The CDR3 sequence is CSARPGGSYNEQFF. The CDR3 DNA sequence: TGCAGTGCTAGACCGGGTGGGTCCTACAATGAGCAGTTCTTC.

This clonotype was counted between two and nine times. This rearrangement joins TRBV27 to TRBJ2-7; 9 positions match TRBD1. The CDR3 is 16 amino acids. CDR1 MNHEY and CDR2 SMNVEV come from the germline V gene (reference sequence). The V and J ends lost 2 bases and 3 bases, in that order; junction bases with no gene match: 8. The CDR3 protein is CASSLTGTGWNYEQYF. In DNA, the CDR3 is TGTGCCAGCAGTTTAACAGGGACAGGGTGGAACTACGAGCAGTACTTC.

This clonotype was recorded many times. The J gene is TRBJ2-1, the V gene TRBV18, with 14 bases lining up with TRBD2. Trimming cost V 2 bases and J 0 bases; bases outside gene matches: 3. From germline, CDR1 is KGHSH and CDR2 LQKENI. The CDR3 has 18 residues. This CDR3 reads CASSPRGTSGSSYNEQFF. The CDR3 coding sequence is TGTGCCAGCTCACCAAGGGGGACTAGCGGGAGCTCCTACAATGAGCAGTTCTTC.

The rearrangement joins TRBV7-2 to TRBJ1-1; no clear D. This CDR3 spans 15 amino acids. V lost 5 bases, J lost 4 bases, and 17 bases lay in between. From germline, CDR1 is SGHTA and CDR2 FQGNSA. CDR3 in DNA: TGTGCCAGCAGCCGAGGAGGTGCCCTGGCCACTGAAGCTTTCTTT. Residues: CASSRGGALATEAFF. Complete variable domain (other parts from reference TRBV7-2 and TRBJ1-1): GAGVSQSPSNKVTEKGKDVELRCDPISGHTALYWYRQSLGQGLEFLIYFQGNSAPDKSGLPSDRFSAERTGGSVSTLTIQRTQQEDSAVYLCASSRGGALATEAFFGQGTRLTVV.

In DNA form, the CDR3 reads TGCAGCGTTGGATTTAGCGGGGGGCGAGAGACCCAGTACTTC. This translates into CSVGFSGGRETQYF. The chain couples TRBV29-1 to TRBJ2-5, with 10 bases matching TRBD2. The germline CDR1 and CDR2 sequences are SQVTM and ANQGSEA. The CDR3 consists of 14 residues. V gave up 4 bases and J gave up 4 bases; unmatched junction bases: 6. Together with reference TRBV29-1 and TRBJ2-5, the CDR3 gives the full variable domain: SAVISQKPSRDICQRGTSLTIQCQVDSQVTMMFWYRQQPGQSLTLIATANQGSEATYESGFVIDKFPISRPNLTFSTLTVSNMSPEDSSIYLCSVGFSGGRETQYFGPGTRLLVL.

The genes are TRBV6-1 and TRBJ2-2, with 9 nucleotides matching TRBD2. The V segment lost 6 bases and the J segment 3 bases; nucleotides outside the gene matches: 5. In germline, CDR1 is MNHNS, CDR2 SASEGT. This CDR3 spans 15 amino acids. This CDR3 reads CASSIVAGDTGELFF. CDR3 sequence (DNA): TGTGCCAGCAGCATCGTAGCGGGAGACACCGGGGAGCTGTTTTTT.

This clonotype showed up just a few times. This chain uses TRBV20-1 with TRBJ2-1, with a possible D match to TRBD2 (6 bases). Looked up from germline, CDR1 is DFQATT and CDR2 is SNEGSKA (reference sequence). CDR3 size: 15 residues. V was cut by 5 bases and J by 0 bases, with 14 bases left in between. The CDR3: CSASNRRGSYNEQFF. The CDR3 DNA follows: TGCAGTGCTTCTAATAGGCGGGGCTCCTACAATGAGCAGTTCTTC.

This clonotype came up many times. The chain employs TRBV5-1 and TRBJ2-3; D remains ambiguous. The germline CDR1 and CDR2 sequences are SGHRS and YFSETQ. CDR3 length equals 13 residues. The ends were cut back, 4 bases at V and 1 base at J, with 7 bases in the middle. The CDR3 protein is CASSHAGTDTQYF. CDR3 nucleotides: TGCGCCAGCAGCCACGCGGGCACAGATACGCAGTATTTT.

The chain links TRBV12-3 or TRBV12-4 to TRBJ1-1, with D possibly TRBD1 on 6 matching bases. V lost 5 bases and J 4 bases, leaving 14 bases between the germline ends. The CDR3 extends over 14 amino acids. CDR3: CASSGAGGPTEAFF. CDR3 sequence (DNA): TGTGCCAGCAGTGGGGCGGGGGGCCCCACTGAAGCTTTCTTT.

The rearrangement links TRBV6-2 or TRBV6-3 to TRBJ2-1; D is possibly TRBD1 or TRBD2 (5 bases each). The germline V gene encodes CDR1 MNHEY and CDR2 SVGEGT. CDR3 size: 16 residues. Trimming cost V 2 bases and J 0 bases, with 11 bases left between them. CDR3 sequence (DNA): TGTGCCAGCAGTTACCGGGGCCAGAGCTCCTACAATGAGCAGTTCTTC. It encodes CASSYRGQSSYNEQFF.

V usage is TRBV20-1 and J usage is TRBJ1-1; 7 bases are a match to TRBD1. The CDR3 runs 13 residues. The germline CDR1 and CDR2 sequences are DFQATT and SNEGSKA (reference sequence). The CDR3 DNA sequence: TGCAGGGCCACGACAGGGTTGAACACTGAAGCTTTCTTT. This encodes CRATTGLNTEAFF.

This clonotype was recorded many times. The rearrangement joins TRBV12-3 or TRBV12-4 to TRBJ1-6; the D is unclear. The CDR3 totals 12 residues. Deletions cut 7 bases from V and 8 bases from J, with 9 bases between. The CDR3 region has the DNA TGTGCCAGCACCCAAGGGTATTCACCCCTCCACTTT. Its protein is CASTQGYSPLHF.

This clonotype was seen a few times. The V gene is TRBV5-5, the J gene TRBJ2-7; tentatively, D is TRBD1 (6 bases). V lost 0 bases and J 4 bases, leaving 11 bases between the germline ends. The germline CDR1 and CDR2 sequences are SGHKS and YYEKEE (reference sequence). The CDR3 totals 14 residues. The CDR3 bases are TGTGCCAGCAGCTTGGCCCAGGGGCGGTACGAGCAGTACTTC. Protein: CASSLAQGRYEQYF.